The 25 T cell receptor beta chains presented below share a single source sample, sequenced in a study of T cells in localized non-small cell lung cancer. This table comes from immunoSEQ multiplex PCR, and its TCRdb copy is limited to in-frame clones, with some not included. The repertoire holds tens of thousands of clones, roughly 88% seen once, with about 18% in the top ten. This sample comprised peripheral blood mononuclear cells, obtained before any cancer treatment. The origin of the receptors is a man aged 40 to 70 with stage III lung adenocarcinoma.

In its sample, this clone was seen a few times. V is TRBV7-9 and J is TRBJ1-6; no definite D call. CDR3 length: 14 residues. Trimming took off 1 base at V and 4 bases at J, with 5 bases between the two ends. Germline V gene data show CDR1 as SEHNR and CDR2 as FQNEAQ (reference sequence). The CDR3 sequence is CASSLDRYNSPLHF. CDR3 bases: TGTGCCAGCAGCTTAGACAGATATAATTCACCCCTCCACTTT.

This clone was recorded only once. The chain combines TRBV6-4 with TRBJ2-3; 8 bases agree with TRBD1. Germline V gives CDR1 MRHNA, CDR2 SNTAGT. The CDR3 extends over 16 amino acids. Unmatched junction bases numbered 11, after V lost 5 bases and J lost 4 bases. The CDR3 loop is CASSLTGAGSADTQYF. In DNA, the CDR3 is TGTGCCAGCAGTCTGACAGGGGCCGGGAGCGCAGATACGCAGTATTTT.

The chain uses TRBV14 and TRBJ1-1; D may be TRBD1 (6 bases). CDR1 and CDR2 from the germline V gene are SGHDN and FVKESK. V was pared by 5 bases and J by 7 bases, with 20 bases between. The CDR3 totals 15 residues. CDR3 DNA sequence: TGTGCCAGCAGCGTTCGAGGAAGGGGGGAAATTGAAGCTTTCTTT. As protein: CASSVRGRGEIEAFF.

CDR3 bases: TGTGCCAGCAGCTCCGAGGAGGCTGGAAACACCATATATTTT. Translation gives CASSSEEAGNTIYF. The rearrangement links TRBV5-4 to TRBJ1-3; D is unresolved. CDR1 is SGHNT, CDR2 YYREEE, per germline (reference sequence). The CDR3 totals 14 residues. V was pared by 3 bases and J by 2 bases, with 9 bases between.

The genes are TRBV2 and TRBJ1-3; D remains ambiguous. Germline lookup yields CDR1 SNHLY and CDR2 FYNNEI. Trimming stripped 9 bases from V and 0 bases from J, with 12 bases between. The CDR3 is 14 amino acids. The CDR3 DNA is TGTGCCAGTTCTTCGACCGTCTCTGGAAACACCATATATTTT. Encoded protein: CASSSTVSGNTIYF.

This clone was picked up a small number of times. The chain has TRBV19 and TRBJ2-7, with a weak D call TRBD2 (6 bases). V was pared by 5 bases and J by 0 bases, with 11 bases between. The germline gives CDR1 LNHDA, CDR2 SQIVND (reference sequence). The CDR3 has 14 amino acids. CDR3 nucleotide sequence: TGTGCCAGTAGTCCCACGGGAGTCTCCTACGAGCAGTACTTC. It is translated as CASSPTGVSYEQYF.

This chain uses TRBV11-2 with TRBJ2-7, with D unresolved. Per germline, CDR1 SGHAT and CDR2 FQNNGV. V lost 5 bases and J 2 bases, leaving 4 bases between the germline ends. The length of the CDR3 is 11 residues. This CDR3 reads CASSVTYEQYF. The CDR3, as DNA: TGTGCCAGCAGCGTCACCTACGAGCAGTACTTC. Using reference TRBV11-2 and TRBJ2-7 for the parts outside the CDR3, the full variable domain is EAGVAQSPRYKIIEKRQSVAFWCNPISGHATLYWYQQILGQGPKLLIQFQNNGVVDDSQLPKDRFSAERLKGVDSTLKIQPAKLEDSAVYLCASSVTYEQYFGPGTRLTVT.

This chain joins TRBV4-1 and TRBJ2-7; D may be TRBD1 (7 bases). The length of the CDR3 is 15 residues. Between the trimmed V and J ends, which lost 0 bases and 4 bases, there was a span of 13 bases. CDR1 and CDR2 from the germline V gene are MGHRA and YSYEKL. CDR3 residues: CASSQDPRGEYEQYF. The CDR3, as DNA: TGCGCCAGCAGCCAAGATCCCAGGGGGGAATACGAGCAGTACTTC.

This clone was seen a handful of times. This chain joins TRBV4-3 and TRBJ1-1; D is possibly TRBD1 (5 bases). V lost 1 base to trimming and J lost 6 bases, with 18 bases between them. Germline V lookup: CDR1 LGHNA, CDR2 YSLEER. CDR3 size: 16 residues. The CDR3 loop is CASSQGSGNVASEAFF. CDR3 DNA: TGCGCCAGCAGCCAAGGTTCAGGGAATGTAGCTTCTGAAGCTTTCTTT.

The sample holds a few counts of this clone. The chain joins TRBV27 to TRBJ1-1; D is ambiguous. Trimming removed 5 bases from V and 2 bases from J, with 12 bases in between. There are 14 residues in the CDR3. From germline, CDR1 is MNHEY and CDR2 SMNVEV (reference sequence). The CDR3 reads CASSPWVGNTEAFF. The CDR3 nucleotides are TGTGCCAGCAGTCCTTGGGTCGGTAACACTGAAGCTTTCTTT.

CDR3 protein: CASSQGLAGAHNEQFF. DNA of the CDR3: TGTGCCAGCAGCCAGGGGTTAGCGGGGGCCCACAATGAGCAGTTCTTC. The J gene is TRBJ2-1, the V gene TRBV14; 9 nucleotides align to TRBD2. This CDR3 is built from 16 residues. Germline loops: CDR1 SGHDN, CDR2 FVKESK. The ends lost 3 bases at V and 5 bases at J; junction bases unmatched: 8.

The V call is TRBV29-1, the J call TRBJ1-2; perhaps TRBD1 as D (5 bases). CDR3 length: 11 residues. Germline lookup yields CDR1 SQVTM and CDR2 ANQGSEA. V gave up 1 base and J gave up 6 bases, with 6 bases separating them. CDR3 sequence reads: CSVEAGNGYTF. As DNA, the CDR3 is TGCAGCGTTGAAGCAGGGAATGGCTACACCTTC.

The CDR3 spells CASSPQGYEQYF. The DNA of the CDR3 is TGTGCCAGCAGCCCCCAGGGGTACGAGCAGTACTTC. The genes are TRBV9 and TRBJ2-7, with TRBD1 as a possible D gene (6 bases). The germline CDR1 and CDR2 sequences are SGDLS and YYNGEE. This CDR3 is 12 amino acids long. The V end lost 4 bases, the J end lost 4 bases, and 9 bases lay between the germline ends. Full variable domain (rest looked up from reference TRBV9 and TRBJ2-7): DSGVTQTPKHLITATGQRVTLRCSPRSGDLSVYWYQQSLDQGLQFLIQYYNGEERAKGNILERFSAQQFPDLHSELNLSSLELGDSALYFCASSPQGYEQYFGPGTRLTVT.

The rearrangement uses TRBV18 and TRBJ1-1; TRBD1 matches 8 bases. There are 14 residues in the CDR3. From germline, CDR1 is KGHSH and CDR2 LQKENI. The junction had 6 bases not matched to a gene; V was cut back by 7 bases and J by 2 bases. CDR3 DNA: TGTGCCAGCTACAGGGGGACCGCAAACACTGAAGCTTTCTTT. This translates into CASYRGTANTEAFF.

The chain is built from TRBV9 and TRBJ1-5, with D unclear. Germline assignment: CDR1 SGDLS and CDR2 YYNGEE. The CDR3 length is 15 residues. V lost 0 bases, J lost 3 bases, and 10 bases lay in between. CDR3 sequence: CASSVGSEFNQPQHF. The DNA of the CDR3 is TGTGCCAGCAGCGTAGGTTCGGAATTCAATCAGCCCCAGCATTTT.

This clone occurred a few times. The V and J genes are TRBV5-8 and TRBJ2-7, with D hard to call. V was trimmed by 2 bases and J by 4 bases, leaving 7 bases between them. CDR1 is SGHTS, CDR2 YDEGEE, per germline. The CDR3 has 12 amino acids. CDR3 loop: CASSFVRYEQYF. CDR3 DNA sequence: TGTGCCAGCAGCTTCGTACGTTACGAGCAGTACTTC.

This rearrangement joins TRBV7-2 to TRBJ2-1; 9 bases map to TRBD1. The CDR3 has 15 amino acids. Trimming cost V 3 bases and J 5 bases; bases outside gene matches: 5. Germline V gene sequence: CDR1 SGHTA, CDR2 FQGNSA. CDR3 nucleotide sequence: TGTGCCAGCAGCTTCTTCGGGACAGGGAACAATGAGCAGTTCTTC. This sequence encodes CASSFFGTGNNEQFF. Filled out from reference TRBV7-2 and TRBJ2-1, the complete variable domain reads GAGVSQSPSNKVTEKGKDVELRCDPISGHTALYWYRQSLGQGLEFLIYFQGNSAPDKSGLPSDRFSAERTGGSVSTLTIQRTQQEDSAVYLCASSFFGTGNNEQFFGPGTRLTVL.

The J gene is TRBJ2-7, the V gene TRBV27, with D perhaps TRBD1 (5 bases). Trimming removed 5 bases at V and 5 bases at J, with 13 bases between. This CDR3 contains 13 residues. Per the germline V gene, CDR1 is MNHEY and CDR2 is SMNVEV (reference sequence). Written as DNA, the CDR3 is TGTGCCAGCAGTATGACCTGGGGCCACGAGCAGTACTTC. Its protein product is CASSMTWGHEQYF.

This chain links TRBV27 with TRBJ2-1; 8 positions match TRBD1. The V segment lost 5 bases and the J segment 0 bases; nucleotides outside the gene matches: 3. Germline loops: CDR1 MNHEY, CDR2 SMNVEV (reference sequence). The CDR3 runs 15 residues. The CDR3 DNA follows: TGTGCCAGCAGTGACAGGGGAAGCTCCTACAATGAGCAGTTCTTC. Amino acid sequence: CASSDRGSSYNEQFF.

This clone was picked up one time. The chain couples TRBV10-3 to TRBJ1-1, with a tentative D call TRBD1 (6 bases). Trimming left V 0 bases short and J 1 base short, with 9 bases between. Germline lookup yields CDR1 ENHRY and CDR2 SYGVKD. The CDR3 runs to 15 residues. CDR3 bases: TGTGCCATCAGTGAGTCGGGACATTCGAACACTGAAGCTTTCTTT. The encoded protein is CAISESGHSNTEAFF.

The chain combines TRBV21-1 with TRBJ2-7; the table's D gene call, TRBD2, was not cross checked with the DNA. TRBV21-1 is deemed a pseudogene. CDR3 length equals 16 residues. In DNA form, the CDR3 reads TGTGCCAGCAGCAAAGTAAAGAGCGGGGCGCTTTACGAGCAGTACTTC. Amino acids: CASSKVKSGALYEQYF.

The genes are TRBV5-1 and TRBJ1-1, with D perhaps matching TRBD1 (5 bases). The V gene lost 1 base and the J gene lost 1 base, with 11 bases spanning the gap. In germline, CDR1 is SGHRS, CDR2 YFSETQ. The CDR3 sequence is 15 residues long. The CDR3 spells CASSLTGVPNTEAFF. CDR3 nucleotides: TGCGCCAGCAGCTTGACGGGGGTCCCGAACACTGAAGCTTTCTTT.

The V gene is TRBV7-7, the J gene TRBJ2-2; perhaps TRBD2 as D (5 bases). Germline V gives CDR1 SSHAT, CDR2 FNYEAQ (reference sequence). The CDR3 spans 13 residues. The V end was cut by 3 bases, the J end by 7 bases, with 9 bases between. CDR3 in amino acids: CASSLEANGELFF. In DNA, the CDR3 is TGTGCCAGCAGCTTGGAGGCCAACGGGGAGCTGTTTTTT.

This CDR3 is CASQPGLAHREQFF. For the CDR3, the DNA is TGTGCCAGTCAACCGGGACTAGCTCACCGTGAGCAGTTCTTC. The chain links TRBV19 to TRBJ2-1; TRBD2 aligns across 9 bases. With 8 bases clipped from V and 9 bases from J, the junction kept 11 bases outside the gene matches. CDR3 size: 14 residues. The V gene's germline CDR1 is LNHDA and CDR2 SQIVND (reference sequence).

The gene calls are TRBV2 and TRBJ2-5; 11 bases match TRBD2. V was pared by 10 bases and J by 5 bases, with 9 bases of the junction left unmatched. CDR1 is SNHLY and CDR2 is FYNNEI in the germline V gene. The CDR3 has 14 amino acids. The CDR3 DNA reads TGTGCCACCATCCCCAGGACTAGCGGGGAGACCCAGTACTTC. Residues: CATIPRTSGETQYF.